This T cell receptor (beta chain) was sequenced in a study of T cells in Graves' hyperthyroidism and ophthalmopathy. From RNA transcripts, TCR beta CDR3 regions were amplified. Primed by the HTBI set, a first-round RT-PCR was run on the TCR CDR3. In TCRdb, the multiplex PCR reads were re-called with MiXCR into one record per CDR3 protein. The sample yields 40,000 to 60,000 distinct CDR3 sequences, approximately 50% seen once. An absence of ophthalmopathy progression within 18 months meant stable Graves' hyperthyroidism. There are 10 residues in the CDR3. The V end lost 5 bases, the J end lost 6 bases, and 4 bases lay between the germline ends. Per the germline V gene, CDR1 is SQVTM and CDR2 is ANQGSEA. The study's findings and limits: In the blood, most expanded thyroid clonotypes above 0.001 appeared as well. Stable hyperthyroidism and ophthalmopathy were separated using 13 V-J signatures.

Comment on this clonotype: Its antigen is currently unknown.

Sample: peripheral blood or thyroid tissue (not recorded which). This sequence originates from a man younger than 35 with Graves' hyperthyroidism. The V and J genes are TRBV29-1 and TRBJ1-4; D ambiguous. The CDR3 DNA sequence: TGCAGCGTTTACGATGAAAAACTGTTTTTT. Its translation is CSVYDEKLFF.